Given below is one T cell receptor beta chain in context. This clone appeared a few times. Which antigen it targets is not known. Base qualities were left out, and no much larger clone turns up one base away. This specimen comes from a study of T cell responses to AZD1222 COVID-19 vaccine (dated by TCRdb to the early 2020s). For the study in its entirety: AZD1222 recipients whose second dose came at about 4 weeks and those whose second dose came at about 12 weeks were combined into one group, since spike-specific TCR depth and breadth did not differ between the two schedules. Trial participants were enrolled into age subgroups of 18-55, 56-69 and 70-plus years, which contained 148, 28 and 57 TCR-sequenced participants, respectively. A total of approximately 250 trial participants underwent TCR sequencing, of whom about 200 had received two doses of AZD1222 and some 26 had received two doses of the MenACWY control vaccine.

What the time point label conveys for this sample: baseline before first vaccination. The vaccinee samples were drawn from two UK trials, COV001 and COV002, one of which was a single-blind randomized controlled phase 2/3 trial testing AZD1222 (ChAdOx1 nCoV-19) in healthy adults. For TCRbeta chain sequencing, PBMC samples from trial participants were taken at day 0 and at day 28 after the second dose. CDR1 SGHVS and CDR2 FQNEAQ are derived from the germline V gene. V is cut by 5 bases and J by 6 bases, and the space between the germline ends is 16 bases. From the cysteine up to the phenylalanine, the CDR3 has a length of 14 residues. Just CDR3 DNA is preserved here, 42 bases in frame from base 1. The CDR3 regions of human TCRbeta chains were analyzed by immunosequencing. In the source study's methods: Repertoire TCRs were matched against a reference library of SARS-CoV-2-specific TCRs generated with the MIRA antigen-specificity platform. Breadth was defined as the fraction of unique TCRs that were SARS-CoV-2-associated, and depth was defined as the fraction of total T cells that were SARS-CoV-2-associated. Using the MIRA data, every spike-specific TCR was mapped to the spike region that the TCR reacted to and assigned to either a CD4 or a CD8 class. Log10-transformed breadth and depth values were compared by one-way ANOVA with Sidak's multiple comparisons tests. The immuneACCESS repertoire file appears here via TCRdb, limited to in-frame rearrangements. These files lack a portion of the clones; in checked studies, under half of the deficit traces to unresolved V genes, and the cause of the others is not known. D and trimming were read from the DNA, whereas the V and J calls and clone size are those reported in that table. For this sample the table gives around 100,000 clones, of which around nine tenths were detected only once. The ten largest clones add up to approximately 3% of the sample.

Here is what the overall study found, with its caveats: The vaccine-associated CD4 TCRs covered the entire spike protein, and the dominant responses fell in regions 160-218 and 743-854. Most participants were white British and females outnumbered males, and the authors suggested that clonal diversity may have been underestimated. Spike-specific TCR breadth and depth rose significantly after two AZD1222 doses compared with day 0 and with MenACWY recipients. Nearly half of unique spike-specific TCRs reportedly recognized epitopes outside regions mutated in the B.1.351 and B.1.1.7 variants. The 56-69-year group was small, and its depth increase did not reach significance, likely because of low power. Because no samples from the day 14 peak response were available, repertoires could be characterized only after the peak T cell response. Conclusions about previously exposed vaccinees are limited because only five or six AZD1222 recipients were SARS-CoV-2 seropositive at baseline.

This material consisted of peripheral blood, taken on day 0 of AZD1222 vaccination. The clonotype originates from an adult in good health. The V and J genes are TRBV7-8 and TRBJ1-1; TRBD1 is perhaps the D gene, given 5 matching bases. The nucleotide sequence is given as TGTGCCAGCAGCCTCCAGTCAGGAGGGGCTGAAGCTTTCTTT. The encoded protein is CASSLQSGGAEAFF.